The 30 T cell receptor beta chains below come from one sample, sequenced in a study of OX40 agonist ivuxolimab in advanced cancers. TCRdb's copy holds only in-frame clones and misses some; the assay was immunoSEQ multiplex PCR. The repertoire holds approximately 86,000 clones, approximately 90% seen once, with approximately 0.3% in the top ten. The material was CD4+ or CD8+ T cells sorted from blood, obtained in a trial of the OX40 agonist ivuxolimab. These receptors were taken from an adult with an advanced solid tumor such as melanoma, head and neck, liver or kidney cancer.

The rearrangement joins TRBV15 to TRBJ1-1; no definite D call. The V end was cut by 1 base, the J end by 0 bases, with 15 bases between. The CDR3 consists of 17 residues. Germline lookup yields CDR1 LNHNV and CDR2 YYDKDF (reference sequence). The CDR3 loop is CATSRVVNSLVNTEAFF. CDR3 in DNA: TGTGCCACCAGCAGAGTGGTCAACTCACTGGTGAACACTGAAGCTTTCTTT.

The chain combines TRBV6-5 with TRBJ1-3; maybe TRBD1 (6 bases). CDR3 size: 15 residues. Deletions cut 0 bases from V and 5 bases from J, with 11 bases between. The V gene's germline CDR1 is MNHEY and CDR2 SVGAGI. The CDR3 is CASSYSWDMRNTIYF. DNA of the CDR3: TGTGCCAGCAGTTACTCGTGGGACATGAGAAACACCATATATTTT.

The CDR3 DNA follows: TGTGCCAGCAGTTTAGGGGACGAGCAGTACTTC. Amino acids: CASSLGDEQYF. The chain carries TRBV27 and TRBJ2-7; D gene uncertain. The germline V gene encodes CDR1 MNHEY and CDR2 SMNVEV (reference sequence). The CDR3 loop spans 11 amino acids. Between the trimmed V and J ends, which lost 2 bases and 5 bases, there was a span of 4 bases.

The rearrangement uses TRBV18 and TRBJ2-3, with D possibly TRBD1 on 5 matching bases. Trimming pared 3 bases from V and 4 bases from J, leaving 8 bases between. The germline V gene has CDR1 KGHSH and CDR2 LQKENI. The CDR3 loop spans 13 amino acids. The CDR3 sequence: CASSPPGPDTQYF. CDR3 nucleotides: TGTGCCAGCTCACCCCCAGGGCCAGATACGCAGTATTTT.

The chain joins TRBV7-7 to TRBJ2-2; 11 bases fit TRBD1. J lost 4 bases, V lost 3 bases, and 1 base had no gene match. Germline V gene sequence: CDR1 SSHAT, CDR2 FNYEAQ (reference sequence). The CDR3 totals 15 residues. Here the CDR3 reads CASSFGQGATGELFF. CDR3 sequence (DNA): TGTGCCAGCAGCTTTGGACAGGGGGCCACCGGGGAGCTGTTTTTT.

The V and J genes are TRBV13 and TRBJ2-1, with 10 bases that match TRBD2. V was clipped by 4 bases and J by 7 bases; unmatched bases: 13. Per the germline V gene, CDR1 is PRHDT and CDR2 is FYEKMQ (reference sequence). The CDR3 sequence is 17 residues long. In DNA, the CDR3 is TGTGCCAGCAGCTACTTCGCTAGCGGGAGTAGGGGGAATGAGCAGTTCTTC. Amino acid sequence: CASSYFASGSRGNEQFF.

The chain combines TRBV28 with TRBJ1-1; tentatively, D is TRBD1 (5 bases). This CDR3 is built from 12 residues. The V end was cut by 5 bases, the J end by 4 bases, with 8 bases between. The germline CDR1 and CDR2 sequences are MDHEN and SYDVKM. CDR3 protein: CASSGQGTEAFF. The CDR3 DNA reads as TGTGCCAGCAGTGGTCAGGGCACTGAAGCTTTCTTT.

The count of this clone is one. The chain carries TRBV19 and TRBJ2-5; D possibly matches TRBD1 or TRBD2 (5 bases each). Germline V gene lookup returns CDR1 LNHDA and CDR2 SQIVND (reference sequence). V lost 1 base and J lost 4, with 13 bases in between. This CDR3 has 15 amino acids. CDR3 protein: CASSIGQGVVETQYF. The CDR3 DNA is TGTGCCAGTAGTATAGGGCAGGGAGTCGTAGAGACCCAGTACTTC.

V and J are TRBV7-8 and TRBJ2-5, with 7 bases that match TRBD2. J gave up 1 base and V 6 bases, and 5 bases lay outside the gene matches. The germline gives CDR1 SGHVS, CDR2 FQNEAQ. The CDR3 totals 14 residues. The DNA for the CDR3 is TGTGCCAGCAGTCCGTGGGGGGGCCAAGAGACCCAGTACTTC. Translated, it gives CASSPWGGQETQYF.

CDR3 DNA: TGTGCCAGTAGTATTTCCATAGCGAACACCGGGGAGCTGTTTTTT. Translating gives CASSISIANTGELFF. The chain links TRBV19 to TRBJ2-2; D not resolved. Germline CDR1 and CDR2: LNHDA and SQIVND (reference sequence). Trimming stripped 3 bases from V and 0 bases from J, with 8 bases between. CDR3 size: 15 residues.

This chain uses TRBV10-3 with TRBJ2-7, with 9 bases aligning to TRBD1. The CDR3 covers 15 residues. Germline V lookup: CDR1 ENHRY, CDR2 SYGVKD. Trimming cost V 10 bases and J 3 bases; bases outside gene matches: 13. Here the CDR3 DNA reads TGTGCCACCATTCGCGGGACAGGGATTATCTACGAGCAGTACTTC. It specifies CATIRGTGIIYEQYF.

The chain is built from TRBV4-2 and TRBJ2-3, with 10 bases lining up with TRBD1. V was clipped by 2 bases and J by 1 base; unmatched bases: 6. Germline V gives CDR1 LGHNA, CDR2 YNFKEQ. The CDR3 is made up of 17 amino acids. DNA of the CDR3: TGTGCCAGCAGCCAACCCGACAGGGGGCTTCGCACAGATACGCAGTATTTT. The encoded protein is CASSQPDRGLRTDTQYF.

V and J are TRBV2 and TRBJ2-4, with D possibly matching TRBD1 (6 bases). CDR3 size: 14 residues. CDR1 is SNHLY, CDR2 FYNNEI, per germline. V was trimmed by 9 bases and J by 2 bases, leaving 14 bases between them. CDR3 DNA sequence: TGTGCCAGTCACAGGGCTGGGACCAAAAACATTCAGTACTTC. This translates into CASHRAGTKNIQYF.

The chain joins TRBV7-9 to TRBJ2-5, with D maybe TRBD2 (6 bases). CDR3 size: 15 residues. V gave up 1 base and J gave up 7 bases, with 16 bases separating them. Germline V CDR1 and CDR2: SEHNR, FQNEAQ (reference sequence). The chain's CDR3 is CASSLVVSGGGTQYF. The CDR3 DNA reads as TGTGCCAGCAGCTTAGTAGTTAGCGGCGGCGGGACCCAGTACTTC.

The chain uses TRBV11-2 and TRBJ2-3; D gene unclear. The germline V gene encodes CDR1 SGHAT and CDR2 FQNNGV. There are 12 residues in the CDR3. V lost 4 bases and J lost 0, with 2 bases in between. The CDR3: CASSSSTDTQYF. The DNA for the CDR3 is TGTGCCAGCAGCTCTAGCACAGATACGCAGTATTTT.

CDR3 sequence: CATSRAGTSGTYEQYF. The CDR3 nucleotides read TGTGCCACCAGCAGAGCCGGGACTAGCGGAACCTACGAGCAGTACTTC. V is TRBV15 and J is TRBJ2-7; TRBD2 matches at 11 bases. Germline V gene sequence: CDR1 LNHNV, CDR2 YYDKDF (reference sequence). The CDR3 is made up of 16 amino acids. The ends lost 1 base at V and 2 bases at J; junction bases unmatched: 4. Together with reference TRBV15 and TRBJ2-7, the CDR3 gives the full variable domain: DAMVIQNPRYQVTQFGKPVTLSCSQTLNHNVMYWYQQKSSQAPKLLFHYYDKDFNNEADTPDNFQSRRPNTSFCFLDIRSPGLGDTAMYLCATSRAGTSGTYEQYFGPGTRLTVT.

The genes are TRBV15 and TRBJ2-2; 12 bases line up with TRBD2. The CDR3 sequence is 18 residues long. Losses at the gene ends were 1 base for V and 6 bases for J; bases not matched to a gene: 9. CDR1 and CDR2 (germline): LNHNV, YYDKDF (reference sequence). CDR3: CATSRATSGSWGAGELFF. The CDR3, as DNA: TGTGCCACCAGCAGAGCGACTAGCGGGAGCTGGGGGGCCGGGGAGCTGTTTTTT. The full variable domain, its missing parts supplied by reference TRBV15 and TRBJ2-2, is DAMVIQNPRYQVTQFGKPVTLSCSQTLNHNVMYWYQQKSSQAPKLLFHYYDKDFNNEADTPDNFQSRRPNTSFCFLDIRSPGLGDTAMYLCATSRATSGSWGAGELFFGEGSRLTVL.

The J gene is TRBJ2-2, the V gene TRBV6-1; D is undetermined. V lost 4 bases and J lost 7, with 7 bases in between. This CDR3 region has 12 residues. Germline CDR1 reads MNHNS; CDR2 reads SASEGT. The CDR3 protein is CASSGIIGELFF. For the CDR3, the DNA is TGTGCCAGCAGTGGGATTATCGGGGAGCTGTTTTTT.

The J gene is TRBJ1-5, the V gene TRBV4-2, with no clear D. Germline CDR1 is LGHNA and CDR2 is YNFKEQ. This CDR3 is built from 16 residues. Trimming removed 0 bases from V and 0 bases from J, with 9 bases in between. The CDR3 protein is CASSQDRVVSNQPQHF. The CDR3 bases are TGTGCCAGCAGCCAAGATAGAGTAGTTAGCAATCAGCCCCAGCATTTT.

V and J are TRBV5-8 and TRBJ1-5; D ambiguous. Trimming stripped 3 bases from V and 6 bases from J, with 13 bases between. This CDR3 is built from 14 residues. Germline values: CDR1 SGHTS, CDR2 YDEGEE. The CDR3, as DNA: TGTGCCAGCAGCTCACGGGTGGAAAGTCAGCCCCAGCATTTT. Protein: CASSSRVESQPQHF.

V gene TRBV29-1 combines with J gene TRBJ2-1; 7 bases agree with TRBD2. Per the germline V gene, CDR1 is SQVTM and CDR2 is ANQGSEA. CDR3 size: 13 residues. V dropped 8 bases and J dropped 3; count of bases not matched to a gene: 7. The CDR3 bases are TGCAGCCTACAAAGCGGGAACTACAATGAGCAGTTCTTC. Translating it yields CSLQSGNYNEQFF.

The chain joins TRBV6-1 to TRBJ1-2; the match to TRBD1 covers 9 bases. V trimming: 4 bases; J trimming: 3 bases; junction bases outside the gene matches: 3. This CDR3 spans 14 amino acids. Germline CDR1 is MNHNS and CDR2 is SASEGT. Written as DNA, the CDR3 is TGTGCCAGCAGTGGGACAGGGGAGTACTATGGCTACACCTTC. It encodes CASSGTGEYYGYTF.

J is TRBJ2-5 and V is TRBV6-6, with D perhaps matching TRBD1 (6 bases). The V end was cut by 2 bases, the J end by 2 bases, with 15 bases between. This CDR3 spans 16 amino acids. The germline gives CDR1 MNHNY, CDR2 SVGAGI (reference sequence). The CDR3 sequence: CASSYRQSRGQETQYF. The CDR3, as DNA: TGTGCCAGCAGTTACCGACAATCGAGGGGGCAAGAGACCCAGTACTTC.

The chain employs TRBV7-9 and TRBJ2-1; 8 bases are a match to TRBD2. With V trimmed by 4 bases and J by 6 bases, 11 bases remained unmatched. Germline CDR1 is SEHNR and CDR2 is FQNEAQ (reference sequence). CDR3 size: 16 residues. DNA for the CDR3: TGTGCCAGCAGCTCGAGCGGGAGTTCGCTACTCAATGAGCAGTTCTTC. It yields the protein CASSSSGSSLLNEQFF.

The chain uses TRBV4-3 and TRBJ2-2; D ambiguous. CDR3 length equals 13 residues. V was trimmed by 1 base and J by 6 bases, leaving 6 bases between them. Per germline, CDR1 LGHNA and CDR2 YSLEER. The DNA of the CDR3 is TGCGCCAGCAGCCAAGTCAACCCCGGGGAGCTGTTTTTT. This translates into CASSQVNPGELFF.

This chain uses TRBV6-6 with TRBJ1-5; no firm D call. Trimming removed 6 bases at V and 7 bases at J, with 13 bases between. The CDR3 covers 13 residues. Germline V CDR1 and CDR2: MNHNY, SVGAGI (reference sequence). For the CDR3, the DNA is TGTGCCAGCAGCGCCCGAGGTTCCCAGCCCCAGCATTTT. It yields the protein CASSARGSQPQHF.

The chain joins TRBV7-2 to TRBJ2-5; 10 bases match TRBD2. Germline CDR1 reads SGHTA; CDR2 reads FQGNSA. With V trimmed by 1 base and J by 1 base, 9 bases remained unmatched. The CDR3 loop spans 18 amino acids. The CDR3 bases are TGTGCCAGCAGCTTAGTTAGTTCTAGCGGGAGCCCCCAAGAGACCCAGTACTTC. Translating it yields CASSLVSSSGSPQETQYF.

This clone was counted between two and nine times. The chain links TRBV6-5 to TRBJ1-2, with D possibly TRBD1 on 6 matching bases. Germline-derived CDR1 and CDR2 are MNHEY and SVGAGI. Trimming pared 5 bases from V and 3 bases from J, leaving 16 bases between. CDR3 length: 15 amino acids. This CDR3 reads CASSAGAGAHYGYTF. CDR3 DNA: TGTGCCAGCAGTGCCGGGGCAGGGGCACACTATGGCTACACCTTC.

The chain links TRBV27 to TRBJ2-2; a weak D match, TRBD2 (7 bases). The germline gives CDR1 MNHEY, CDR2 SMNVEV (reference sequence). V was clipped by 6 bases and J by 4 bases, with 15 bases between them. The CDR3 is 15 amino acids. The CDR3 sequence: CASRRGRGSTGELFF. The DNA of the CDR3 is TGTGCCAGCAGGCGGGGGCGAGGTTCCACCGGGGAGCTGTTTTTT.

The genes are TRBV5-4 and TRBJ2-7; TRBD1 matches at 11 bases. CDR1 and CDR2 (germline): SGHNT, YYREEE (reference sequence). This CDR3 spans 16 amino acids. J was trimmed by 1 base and V by 5 bases; bases with no gene match: 8. Here the CDR3 DNA reads TGTGCCAGCAGGGGGACAGGGGGTAATGGGTCCTACGAGCAGTACTTC. Translated, it gives CASRGTGGNGSYEQYF.